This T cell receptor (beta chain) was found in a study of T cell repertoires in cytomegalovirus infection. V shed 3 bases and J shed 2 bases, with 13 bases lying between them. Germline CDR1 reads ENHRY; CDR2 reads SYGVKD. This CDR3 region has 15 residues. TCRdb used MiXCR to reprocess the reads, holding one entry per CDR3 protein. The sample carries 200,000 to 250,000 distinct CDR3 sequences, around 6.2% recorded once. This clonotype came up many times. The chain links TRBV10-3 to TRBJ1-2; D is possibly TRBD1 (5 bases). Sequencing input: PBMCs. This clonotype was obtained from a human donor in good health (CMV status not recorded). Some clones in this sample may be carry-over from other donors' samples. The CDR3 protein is CAISDVPGTNYGYTF. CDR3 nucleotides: TGTGCCATCAGTGACGTCCCAGGGACGAACTATGGCTACACCTTC.